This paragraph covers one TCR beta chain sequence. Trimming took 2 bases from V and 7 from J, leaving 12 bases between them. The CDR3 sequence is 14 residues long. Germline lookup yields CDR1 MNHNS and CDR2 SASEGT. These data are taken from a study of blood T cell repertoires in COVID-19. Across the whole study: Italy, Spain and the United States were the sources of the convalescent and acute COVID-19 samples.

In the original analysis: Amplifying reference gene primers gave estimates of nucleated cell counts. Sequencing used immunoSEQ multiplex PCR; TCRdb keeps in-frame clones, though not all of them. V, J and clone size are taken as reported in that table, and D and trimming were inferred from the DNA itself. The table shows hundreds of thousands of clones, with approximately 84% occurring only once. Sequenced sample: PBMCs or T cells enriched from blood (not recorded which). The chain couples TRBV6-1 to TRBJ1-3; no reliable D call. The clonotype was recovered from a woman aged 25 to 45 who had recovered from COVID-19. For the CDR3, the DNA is TGTGCCAGCAGTGAAAGTGCTCTGGAGAACACCATATATTTT. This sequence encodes CASSESALENTIYF.